These 15 T cell receptor beta chains were sequenced from one sample in a study of OX40 agonist ivuxolimab in advanced cancers. Library method: the immunoSEQ multiplex PCR assay. TCRdb obtained this table from immuneACCESS and retained in-frame rearrangements with V and J assigned. These tables miss some clones; where compared with another copy, unresolved V genes account for less than half of the shortfall, and the remainder is unexplained. For this sample the table gives about 69,000 clones, of which 80% to 95% were detected only once. The biggest ten clones account for around 0.31% of the sample. The sample in question was CD4+ or CD8+ T cells sorted from blood, obtained in a trial of the OX40 agonist ivuxolimab. The receptors were sampled from an adult with an advanced solid tumor such as melanoma, head and neck, liver or kidney cancer.

This clone was found once. V gene TRBV9 combines with J gene TRBJ1-1; D might be TRBD1 (6 bases). From germline, CDR1 is SGDLS and CDR2 YYNGEE. V lost 3 bases and J lost 10, with 13 bases in between. The CDR3 is 12 residues long. The CDR3 DNA reads TGTGCCAGCAGCGCCCCCCAGGGGAGAGCTTTCTTT. The encoded protein is CASSAPQGRAFF. The full variable domain, its missing parts supplied by reference TRBV9 and TRBJ1-1, is DSGVTQTPKHLITATGQRVTLRCSPRSGDLSVYWYQQSLDQGLQFLIQYYNGEERAKGNILERFSAQQFPDLHSELNLSSLELGDSALYFCASSAPQGRAFFGQGTRLTVV.

On this clone itself: Other nucleotide sequences from this sample produce the same CDR3. The chain recombines TRBV7-3 with TRBJ2-2, with TRBD1 identical over 8 bases. In germline, CDR1 is SGHTA, CDR2 FQGTGA. The CDR3 is 15 amino acids. J was trimmed by 4 bases and V by 5 bases; bases with no gene match: 6. The CDR3 nucleotides read TGTGCCAGCAGCCAAGGACAGGGTGGCACCGGGGAGCTGTTTTTT. Translating it yields CASSQGQGGTGELFF. Full variable domain (outside the CDR3, taken from reference TRBV7-3 and TRBJ2-2): GAGVSQTPSNKVTEKGKYVELRCDPISGHTALYWYRQSLGQGPEFLIYFQGTGAADDSGLPNDRFFAVRPEGSVSTLKIQRTERGDSAVYLCASSQGQGGTGELFFGEGSRLTVL.

The genes are TRBV19 and TRBJ2-7; weak D call: TRBD2 (5 bases). CDR3 length: 13 residues. Trimming stripped 2 bases from V and 3 bases from J, with 8 bases between. Germline lookup yields CDR1 LNHDA and CDR2 SQIVND (reference sequence). CDR3 DNA sequence: TGTGCCAGTAGTATAAGCGGCGTCTACGAGCAGTACTTC. Protein sequence: CASSISGVYEQYF. Filled out from reference TRBV19 and TRBJ2-7, the complete variable domain reads DGGITQSPKYLFRKEGQNVTLSCEQNLNHDAMYWYRQDPGQGLRLIYYSQIVNDFQKGDIAEGYSVSREKKESFPLTVTSAQKNPTAFYLCASSISGVYEQYFGPGTRLTVT.

This chain connects TRBV27 to TRBJ2-2; TRBD2 matches 14 bases. CDR3 length equals 15 residues. CDR1 and CDR2 (germline): MNHEY, SMNVEV (reference sequence). Unmatched junction bases numbered 10, after V lost 11 bases and J lost 8 bases. The CDR3 region is CASSGTSGRRGELFF. Here the CDR3 DNA reads TGTGCCTCCTCCGGGACTAGCGGGAGACGTGGGGAGCTGTTTTTT.

This clone was recorded once. This chain joins TRBV7-3 and TRBJ2-2; 8 nucleotides match TRBD2. Germline assignment: CDR1 SGHTA and CDR2 FQGTGA. V lost 6 bases and J lost 2; bases outside the gene matches: 5. CDR3 length equals 15 residues. The CDR3 sequence: CASSRTSSNTGELFF. CDR3 in DNA: TGTGCCAGCAGTCGGACTAGCAGTAACACCGGGGAGCTGTTTTTT. The complete variable domain, with remaining parts taken from reference TRBV7-3 and TRBJ2-2, reads GAGVSQTPSNKVTEKGKYVELRCDPISGHTALYWYRQSLGQGPEFLIYFQGTGAADDSGLPNDRFFAVRPEGSVSTLKIQRTERGDSAVYLCASSRTSSNTGELFFGEGSRLTVL.

The chain couples TRBV27 to TRBJ2-7; perhaps TRBD1 as D (6 bases). This CDR3 comprises 15 residues. V was trimmed by 2 bases and J by 4 bases, leaving 15 bases between them. The germline V gene has CDR1 MNHEY and CDR2 SMNVEV (reference sequence). This CDR3 reads CASSLHRDIPYEQYF. CDR3 in DNA: TGTGCCAGCAGTTTACACCGGGACATACCATACGAGCAGTACTTC.

The gene calls are TRBV4-2 and TRBJ2-1; 9 nucleotides line up with TRBD2. This CDR3 comprises 17 residues. Germline-derived CDR1 and CDR2 are LGHNA and YNFKEQ. The V segment lost 1 base and the J segment 6 bases; nucleotides outside the gene matches: 10. CDR3 residues: CASSQVFGGRAVNEQFF. CDR3 sequence (DNA): TGTGCCAGCAGCCAAGTTTTCGGCGGGAGGGCCGTCAATGAGCAGTTCTTC.

The chain uses TRBV10-2 and TRBJ2-2; TRBD2 aligns across 7 bases. J lost 2 bases, V lost 5 bases, and 2 bases had no gene match. The CDR3 covers 14 residues. Germline V gene data show CDR1 as WSHSY and CDR2 as SAAADI. DNA of the CDR3: TGCGCCAGCAGTAGCGGGGACAACACCGGGGAGCTGTTTTTT. This codes for CASSSGDNTGELFF.

The chain joins TRBV5-4 to TRBJ2-6, with a tentative D call TRBD1 (5 bases). Deletions cut 0 bases from V and 4 bases from J, with 20 bases between. From germline, CDR1 is SGHNT and CDR2 YYREEE (reference sequence). This CDR3 region has 19 residues. The DNA for the CDR3 is TGTGCCAGCAGCTTGGGTTCGACAGCCCAAATCACAGGGGCCAACGTCCTGACTTTC. Amino acids: CASSLGSTAQITGANVLTF. Complete variable domain (other parts from reference TRBV5-4 and TRBJ2-6): ETGVTQSPTHLIKTRGQQVTLRCSSQSGHNTVSWYQQALGQGPQFIFQYYREEENGRGNFPPRFSGLQFPNYSSELNVNALELDDSALYLCASSLGSTAQITGANVLTFGAGSRLTVL.

This clone was seen a few times. CDR3 amino acids: CASSKQVQASAGELFF. CDR3 DNA: TGCGCCAGCAGTAAACAGGTCCAGGCGTCGGCCGGGGAGCTGTTTTTT. The genes are TRBV10-1 and TRBJ2-2; possible D gene TRBD1, 5 bases. This CDR3 is built from 16 residues. Germline assignment: CDR1 WNHNN and CDR2 SYGVQD (reference sequence). The V end was cut by 5 bases, the J end by 6 bases, with 19 bases between.

The V gene is TRBV7-6, the J gene TRBJ2-3; TRBD1 aligns across 10 bases. V lost 4 bases, J lost 3 bases, and 13 bases stayed unmatched. The CDR3 has 18 amino acids. The germline gives CDR1 SGHVS, CDR2 FNYEAQ. CDR3 in DNA: TGTGCCAGCAGCTCAATGAGGACAGGGGGGATTGGAACAGATACGCAGTATTTT. Translated: CASSSMRTGGIGTDTQYF.

The rearrangement joins TRBV5-6 to TRBJ1-6, with TRBD1 identical over 7 bases. CDR1 is SGHDT and CDR2 is YYEEEE in the germline V gene. This CDR3 region has 15 residues. V dropped 4 bases and J dropped 9; count of bases not matched to a gene: 10. CDR3 coding DNA: TGTGCCAGCAGCGGCAGACAGGGTGATCGTTCACCCCTCCACTTT. Residues: CASSGRQGDRSPLHF.

This chain uses TRBV5-1 with TRBJ2-5, with unresolved D. The CDR3 has 12 residues. The germline V and J ends were trimmed by 4 bases and 7 bases, with 11 bases remaining between them. Germline V CDR1 and CDR2: SGHRS, YFSETQ. The CDR3 bases are TGCGCCAGCAGCGCCCCGCCAGGGACCCAGTACTTC. Protein sequence: CASSAPPGTQYF.

This sequence joins TRBV25-1 and TRBJ2-1; no definite D call. The CDR3 length is 12 residues. V was shortened by 1 base and J by 10 bases, with 8 bases between the two germline ends. Germline V gene data show CDR1 as MGHDK and CDR2 as SYGVNS. This CDR3 reads CASSELGIEQFF. DNA for the CDR3: TGTGCCAGCAGTGAATTGGGTATAGAGCAGTTCTTC.

The CDR3 reads CASSQPDRGYQETQYF. The CDR3 DNA sequence: TGCGCCAGCAGCCAACCCGACAGGGGGTACCAAGAGACCCAGTACTTC. The rearrangement links TRBV4-1 to TRBJ2-5; 9 positions match TRBD1. The CDR3 sequence is 16 residues long. The germline CDR1 and CDR2 sequences are MGHRA and YSYEKL. V shed 2 bases and J 0 bases; nucleotides not matched to a gene: 4.